The TCR beta chain under discussion was sequenced for a study of cytomegalovirus exposure and HLA in healthy donors. Germline CDR1 SGHTA, CDR2 FQGNSA. The trim removed 0 bases at V and 5 bases at J, leaving 5 bases unmatched. The CDR3 totals 17 residues. Primers included in the PCR were 60 Vbeta and 13 Jbeta primers. The protocol was immunoSEQ multiplex PCR, while the TCRdb copy is restricted to in-frame clones and leaves out a portion. The sample yields 100,000 to 150,000 clones, 75% to 85% seen once. This TCR was sampled from a woman between 50 and 59 years old in good health and CMV-seropositive. The chain carries TRBV7-2 and TRBJ2-3, with 13 bases lining up with TRBD2. Sequencing was performed on PBMCs. Here the CDR3 reads CASSLARGTSGVDTQYF. The CDR3 DNA reads as TGTGCCAGCAGCTTAGCGAGGGGGACTAGCGGGGTAGATACGCAGTATTTT.